Here is one T cell receptor (beta chain) with its context. This record comes from a study of blood T cell repertoires in COVID-19. Study background: Acute and convalescent COVID-19 samples came from the United States, Italy and Spain. T cells, B-cell-depleted T cells, or PBMCs supplied cDNA or gDNA.

Authors' data handling: Quantification of nucleated cells was approximated via reference gene primer amplification. TCRdb's table, derived via immunoSEQ multiplex PCR, lists solely in-frame clones and lacks some. V, J and clone size are taken as reported in that table, and D and trimming were inferred from the DNA itself. The table records fewer than 650,000 clones, 85% to 90% of them present only once. The V gene lost 3 bases and the J gene lost 6 bases, with 8 bases spanning the gap. Germline V gene lookup returns CDR1 DFQATT and CDR2 SNEGSKA (reference sequence). The CDR3 spans 11 residues. The Seattle patients joined while their infection was active and were tracked longitudinally afterward.

This receptor was taken from a woman aged 50 to 60 with COVID-19, enrolled during active disease. Specimen: peripheral blood. The chain is built from TRBV20-1 and TRBJ1-1, with D possibly TRBD1 on 5 matching bases. The CDR3 DNA sequence: TGCAGTGCTAGGCCCAGGGCTGAAGCTTTCTTT. Amino acids: CSARPRAEAFF.